This T cell receptor beta chain emerged from a study of blood T cell repertoires in COVID-19. Overall study: The samples span acute and convalescent COVID-19 from the United States, Italy and Spain. T cells, B-cell-depleted T cells, or PBMCs supplied cDNA or gDNA.

In the authors' methods: Amplified reference gene primers provided the basis for estimating nucleated cell counts. Some clones are missing from TCRdb's copy, which holds only in-frame ones; the method was immunoSEQ multiplex PCR. That table gives V, J and clone size, and the DNA gave D and trimming. The sample has nearly 25,000 clones; around three quarters are singletons. Germline CDR1 reads SGHKS; CDR2 reads YYEKEE (reference sequence). This CDR3 spans 14 amino acids. V was cut by 0 bases and J by 2 bases, with 6 bases left in between. The V gene is TRBV5-5, the J gene TRBJ1-5; D is ambiguous. Sequenced: peripheral blood. This receptor was identified in a woman aged 80 or over with acute or convalescent COVID-19. The CDR3 nucleotides are TGTGCCAGCAGCTTGGGAGCGGGCAATCAGCCCCAGCATTTT. As protein: CASSLGAGNQPQHF.